These 16 T cell receptor beta chains were all obtained from the same sample, sequenced in a study of OX40 agonist ivuxolimab in advanced cancers. The protocol was immunoSEQ multiplex PCR, while the TCRdb copy is restricted to in-frame clones and leaves out a portion. The data hold about 81,000 clones, with 75% to 90% observed a single time. The source material was CD4+ or CD8+ T cells sorted from blood, sampled in a trial of the OX40 agonist ivuxolimab. All receptors derive from an adult with an advanced solid tumor such as melanoma, head and neck, liver or kidney cancer.

In the case of this clone: The same CDR3 can be traced to other DNA sequences in this sample. The rearrangement uses TRBV7-9 and TRBJ2-3; D is unresolved. Per germline, CDR1 SEHNR and CDR2 FQNEAQ (reference sequence). CDR3 size: 13 residues. The germline V and J ends were trimmed by 1 base and 1 base, with 3 bases remaining between them. The CDR3 loop is CASSLGGTDTQYF. As DNA, the CDR3 is TGTGCCAGCAGCTTAGGGGGCACAGATACGCAGTATTTT.

The rearrangement uses TRBV5-6 and TRBJ2-1; TRBD1 matches 7 bases. With V trimmed by 4 bases and J by 7 bases, 11 bases remained unmatched. This CDR3 has 15 residues. Germline V gives CDR1 SGHDT, CDR2 YYEEEE. CDR3 sequence: CASSPPHRGSNEQFF. CDR3 in DNA: TGTGCCAGCAGCCCCCCACACAGGGGTAGTAATGAGCAGTTCTTC.

The chain is built from TRBV28 and TRBJ2-7; a possible D gene is TRBD2 (5 bases). This CDR3 region has 15 residues. Trimming removed 7 bases from V and 0 bases from J, with 16 bases in between. CDR1 is MDHEN, CDR2 SYDVKM, per germline. CDR3 sequence: CASTTLKGGSYEQYF. The CDR3 coding sequence is TGTGCCAGCACGACCCTAAAAGGAGGCTCCTACGAGCAGTACTTC.

The chain carries TRBV28 and TRBJ2-7; TRBD2 matches 11 bases. Germline values: CDR1 MDHEN, CDR2 SYDVKM. V lost 4 bases, J lost 5 bases, and 7 bases stayed unmatched. This CDR3 is built from 15 residues. The CDR3 reads CASSSIAGGKDEQYV. DNA of the CDR3: TGTGCCAGCAGTTCCATAGCGGGGGGGAAGGACGAGCAGTACGTC.

The chain has TRBV7-8 and TRBJ2-7, with D perhaps matching TRBD2 (5 bases). V lost 1 base, J lost 6 bases, and 10 bases lay in between. Germline assignment: CDR1 SGHVS and CDR2 FQNEAQ. This CDR3 has 13 residues. CDR3 DNA: TGTGCCAGCAGCTTAGAACGAGGGATCGAGCAGTACTTC. This sequence encodes CASSLERGIEQYF.

The chain recombines TRBV5-4 with TRBJ2-7; 11 positions match TRBD2. Germline V gives CDR1 SGHNT, CDR2 YYREEE (reference sequence). The length of the CDR3 is 18 residues. With 4 bases clipped from V and 2 bases from J, the junction kept 14 bases outside the gene matches. DNA of the CDR3: TGTGCCAGCAGCAAGGGGACTAGCGGCCCGAGGGAAACCTACGAGCAGTACTTC. Amino acids: CASSKGTSGPRETYEQYF.

The chain combines TRBV7-8 with TRBJ1-1; a possible D gene is TRBD1 (5 bases). Trimming stripped 3 bases from V and 5 bases from J, with 10 bases between. The CDR3 loop spans 13 amino acids. The germline gives CDR1 SGHVS, CDR2 FQNEAQ. Here the CDR3 reads CASSFSGWTEAFF. The CDR3 bases are TGTGCCAGCAGCTTTTCAGGGTGGACTGAAGCTTTCTTT.

V gene TRBV5-1 combines with J gene TRBJ1-4; D is possibly TRBD1 (5 bases). This CDR3 is 14 amino acids long. Germline V lookup: CDR1 SGHRS, CDR2 YFSETQ. Between the trimmed V and J ends, which lost 4 bases and 4 bases, there was a span of 11 bases. For the CDR3, the DNA is TGCGCCAGCAGCGGGGGGGAGGTTAATGAAAAACTGTTTTTT. This gives the protein CASSGGEVNEKLFF.

There are a few counts of this clone. This chain joins TRBV25-1 and TRBJ1-4, with 8 bases aligning to TRBD1. Germline V lookup: CDR1 MGHDK, CDR2 SYGVNS. The ends lost 4 bases at V and 8 bases at J; junction bases unmatched: 9. This CDR3 spans 15 amino acids. CDR3 protein: CASSAGDRRREKLFF. The DNA for the CDR3 is TGTGCCAGCAGTGCCGGGGACAGGCGAAGAGAAAAACTGTTTTTT.

This chain joins TRBV7-2 and TRBJ2-7, with 8 bases fitting TRBD1. The trim removed 5 bases at V and 9 bases at J, leaving 12 bases unmatched. The CDR3 is 14 residues long. Per the germline V gene, CDR1 is SGHTA and CDR2 is FQGNSA. CDR3 sequence: CASSPAGAGGGQYF. CDR3 nucleotide sequence: TGTGCCAGCAGCCCAGCCGGGGCAGGGGGCGGGCAGTACTTC.

This sequence joins TRBV7-2 and TRBJ2-1; 10 positions agree with TRBD2. The ends lost 5 bases at V and 9 bases at J; junction bases unmatched: 10. Germline assignment: CDR1 SGHTA and CDR2 FQGNSA. The CDR3 has 15 amino acids. The CDR3 DNA follows: TGTGCCAGCAGCAAAGAGGCTAGCGGGGGTATTGAGCAGTTCTTC. The encoded protein is CASSKEASGGIEQFF.

This clone is a singleton in its sample. The chain has TRBV18 and TRBJ2-2, with 11 bases that match TRBD1. The germline V gene has CDR1 KGHSH and CDR2 LQKENI. After removal of 3 bases from V and 6 bases from J, the junction contained 9 bases not matched to a gene. The CDR3 contains 17 residues. Written as DNA, the CDR3 is TGTGCCAGCTCACCTGGACAGGGGGCGATTAAGGCCGGGGAGCTGTTTTTT. Translation gives CASSPGQGAIKAGELFF. The full variable domain, with the rest looked up from reference TRBV18 and TRBJ2-2, is NAGVMQNPRHLVRRRGQEARLRCSPMKGHSHVYWYRQLPEEGLKFMVYLQKENIIDESGMPKERFSAEFPKEGPSILRIQQVVRGDSAAYFCASSPGQGAIKAGELFFGEGSRLTVL.

This clone appeared a few times. The chain couples TRBV7-8 to TRBJ1-4; D possibly corresponds to TRBD1 (5 bases). The germline V gene encodes CDR1 SGHVS and CDR2 FQNEAQ. Trimming took 3 bases from V and 6 from J, leaving 14 bases between them. The length of the CDR3 is 15 residues. The CDR3: CASSFRGVFDEKLFF. As DNA, the CDR3 is TGTGCCAGCAGCTTCCGGGGGGTCTTTGATGAAAAACTGTTTTTT.

The chain combines TRBV28 with TRBJ2-3, with D hard to call. Trimming took off 6 bases at V and 6 bases at J, with 7 bases between the two ends. This CDR3 contains 11 residues. The germline V gene encodes CDR1 MDHEN and CDR2 SYDVKM. The CDR3 sequence: CASRIADTQYF. CDR3 in DNA: TGTGCCAGCAGAATAGCCGATACGCAGTATTTT. The full variable domain, in which reference TRBV28 and TRBJ2-3 provide the parts outside the CDR3, is DVKVTQSSRYLVKRTGEKVFLECVQDMDHENMFWYRQDPGLGLRLIYFSYDVKMKEKGDIPEGYSVSREKKERFSLILESASTNQTSMYLCASRIADTQYFGPGTRLTVL.

This rearrangement joins TRBV7-8 to TRBJ1-2; maybe TRBD1 (5 bases). V shed 5 bases and J shed 5 bases, with 21 bases lying between them. Germline V gives CDR1 SGHVS, CDR2 FQNEAQ. This CDR3 has 16 residues. The DNA of the CDR3 is TGTGCCAGCAGCGACATCAAGAGGAGCGGGACGTATGGCTACACCTTC. It encodes CASSDIKRSGTYGYTF.

The rearrangement links TRBV5-1 to TRBJ2-1; no clear D. This CDR3 has 16 residues. CDR1 SGHRS and CDR2 YFSETQ come from the germline V gene. V was clipped by 1 base and J by 0 bases, with 11 bases between them. Here the CDR3 reads CASSLSPGSSYNEQFF. The CDR3 DNA is TGCGCCAGCAGCTTGTCTCCGGGCAGCTCCTACAATGAGCAGTTCTTC.